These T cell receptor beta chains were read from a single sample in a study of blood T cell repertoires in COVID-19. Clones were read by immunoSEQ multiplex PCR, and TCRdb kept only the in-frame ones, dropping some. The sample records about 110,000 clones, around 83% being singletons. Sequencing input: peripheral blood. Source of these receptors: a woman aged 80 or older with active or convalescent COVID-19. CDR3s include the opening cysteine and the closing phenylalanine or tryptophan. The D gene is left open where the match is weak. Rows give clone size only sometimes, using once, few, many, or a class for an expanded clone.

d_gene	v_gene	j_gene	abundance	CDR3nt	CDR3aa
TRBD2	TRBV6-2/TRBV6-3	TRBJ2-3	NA	TGTGCCAGCAGTCCCCGACTAGCGGGAGGGCCGGGTACGCAGTATTTT	CASSPRLAGGPGTQYF
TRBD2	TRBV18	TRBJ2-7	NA	TGTGCCAGCTCACCAATCCTAGCGGGGTGGTTAGACGAGCAGTACTTC	CASSPILAGWLDEQYF
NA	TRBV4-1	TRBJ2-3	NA	TGCGCCAGCAGCCAAGATAAAGGTAGCCACCAGTATTTT	CASSQDKGSHQYF
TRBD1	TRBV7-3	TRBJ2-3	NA	TGTGCCAGCAGCTTAACCGGACAGGGTACAGGCACAGATACGCAGTATTTT	CASSLTGQGTGTDTQYF
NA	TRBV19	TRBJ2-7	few	TGTGCCAGTGCCCGGTGGGCGGGAACATACGAGCAGTACTTC	CASARWAGTYEQYF
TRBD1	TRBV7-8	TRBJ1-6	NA	TGTGCCAGCAGCGGAAGACAGGGGGAGAATTCACCCCTCCACTTT	CASSGRQGENSPLHF
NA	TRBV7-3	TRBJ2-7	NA	TGTGCCAGCAGCCAATCGAGGGACTACGAGCAGTACTTC	CASSQSRDYEQYF
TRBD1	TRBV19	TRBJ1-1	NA	TGTGCCAGTAGTCCCCGGGACAGGGGCACTGAAGCTTTCTTT	CASSPRDRGTEAFF
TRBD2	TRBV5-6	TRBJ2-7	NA	TGTGCCAGCAGTGGATCGAGGGAGGGACCGAGATCCTACGAGCAGTACTTC	CASSGSREGPRSYEQYF
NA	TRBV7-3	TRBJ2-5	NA	TGTGCCAGCAGCTTAAAGGGACTTGCCCGGGAGACCCAGTACTTC	CASSLKGLARETQYF
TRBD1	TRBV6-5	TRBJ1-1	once	TGTGCCAGCAGTACAGGGGGCAGGACTGAAGCTTTCTTT	CASSTGGRTEAFF
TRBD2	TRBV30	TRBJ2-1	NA	TGTGCCTGGAGCCCGGGACTACCGAACAATGAGCAGTTCTTC	CAWSPGLPNNEQFF
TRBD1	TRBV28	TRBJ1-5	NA	TGTGCCAGCGGGACCGGACAGGGGGATCAGCCCCAGCATTTT	CASGTGQGDQPQHF
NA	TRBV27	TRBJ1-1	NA	TGTGCCAGCAGGAAACAGGGTTGGAACACTGAAGCTTTCTTT	CASRKQGWNTEAFF
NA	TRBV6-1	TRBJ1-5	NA	TGTGCCAGCAGTGAAAGGGGTGGCGCTCAGCCCCAGCATTTT	CASSERGGAQPQHF
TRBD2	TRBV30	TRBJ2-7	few	TGTGCCTGGAGGAGACTAGCGGGAACCTACGAGCAGTACTTC	CAWRRLAGTYEQYF
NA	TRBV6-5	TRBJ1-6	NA	TGTGCCAGCAGTTACGGGACACCCGGGATGCCCCTCCACTTT	CASSYGTPGMPLHF
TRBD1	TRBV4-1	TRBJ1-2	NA	TGCGCCAGCAGCGTCGACAGGGCCTCGGGCTACACCTTC	CASSVDRASGYTF
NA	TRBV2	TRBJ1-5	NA	TGTGCCAGCATACAGGGCCCTAGCAATCAGCCCCAGCATTTT	CASIQGPSNQPQHF
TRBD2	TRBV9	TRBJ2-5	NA	TGTGCCAGCAGCGTAGCACTAGCGGGCCGAGAGACCCAGTACTTC	CASSVALAGRETQYF
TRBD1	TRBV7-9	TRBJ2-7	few	TGTGCCAGCAGCACGACGGACAGGGGCTACGAGCAGTACTTC	CASSTTDRGYEQYF
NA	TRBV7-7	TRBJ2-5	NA	TGTGCTAGCAGCTTAGCAGGACGGGGACAAGAGACCCAGTACTTC	CASSLAGRGQETQYF
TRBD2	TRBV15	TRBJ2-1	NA	TGTGCCACCAGCAGCCCGGGCAGAAGGACTAGCGGTATCCAGAGGGGCTACAATGAGCAGTTCTTC	CATSSPGRRTSGIQRGYNEQFF
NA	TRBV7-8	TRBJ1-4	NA	TGTGCCAGCAGCTCAACGCGGGGGAGAAGGCTGTTTTTT	CASSSTRGRRLFF
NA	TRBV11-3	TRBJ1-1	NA	TGTGCCAGCAGCTTAGGGGCAGAGACTGAAGCTTTCTTT	CASSLGAETEAFF
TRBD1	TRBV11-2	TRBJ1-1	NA	TGTGCCAGCAACAGGGGCGCCAATGAAGCTTTCTTT	CASNRGANEAFF
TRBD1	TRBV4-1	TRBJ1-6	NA	TGCGCCAGCAGCCAACGTACCGGGACAGCTAATTCACCCCTCCACTTT	CASSQRTGTANSPLHF
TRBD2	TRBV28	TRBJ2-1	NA	TGTGCCAGCAGATTTAGCGGGAGTGTCAATGAGCAGTTCTTC	CASRFSGSVNEQFF
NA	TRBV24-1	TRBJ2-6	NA	TGTGCCACCACTCGGAGCAACTCTGGGGCCAACGTCCTGACTTTC	CATTRSNSGANVLTF
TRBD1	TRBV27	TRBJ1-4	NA	TGTGCCAGCAGCAACAGGGGGTGGAATGAAAAACTGTTTTTT	CASSNRGWNEKLFF
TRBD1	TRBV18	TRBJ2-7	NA	TGTGCCAGCTCACTGGGACAGCTCCATTGGGACGAGCAGTACTTC	CASSLGQLHWDEQYF
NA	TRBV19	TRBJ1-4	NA	TGTGCCAGTAGTGCCGACTCTCCTGGTAATGAAAAACTGTTTTTT	CASSADSPGNEKLFF
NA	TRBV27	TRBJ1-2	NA	TGTGCCAGCAGTCTACGCCAGGGTAACTATGGCTACACCTTC	CASSLRQGNYGYTF
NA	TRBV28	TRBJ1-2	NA	TGTGCCAGCAGTTTAGAAGGGAGAGCTAACTATGGCTACACCTTC	CASSLEGRANYGYTF
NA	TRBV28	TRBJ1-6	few	TGTGCCAGCAGTTTATCTCGGGTGAGCTCCTATAATTCACCCCTCCACTTT	CASSLSRVSSYNSPLHF
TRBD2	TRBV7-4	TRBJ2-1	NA	TGTGCCAGCAGTTCACTAGCGGGAGTCTACAATGAGCAGTTCTTC	CASSSLAGVYNEQFF
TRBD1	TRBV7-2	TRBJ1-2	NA	TGTGCCAGCAGCCTATGGACAGGGGACAGTGGCTACACCTTC	CASSLWTGDSGYTF
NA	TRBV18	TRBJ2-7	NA	TGTGCCAGCCGACGACAGAGTGGGGAGCAGTACTTC	CASRRQSGEQYF
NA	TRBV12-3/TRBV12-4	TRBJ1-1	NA	TGTGCCAGCAGCCCCGGACAAGCCACTGAAGCTTTCTTT	CASSPGQATEAFF
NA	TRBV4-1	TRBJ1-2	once	TGCGCCAGCAGCCAAAATCTAGGGGCAGCCATTAACTATGGCTACACCTTC	CASSQNLGAAINYGYTF
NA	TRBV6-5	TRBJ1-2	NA	TGTGCCAGCAGTTACGACAGCGAATTCTATGGCTACACCTTC	CASSYDSEFYGYTF
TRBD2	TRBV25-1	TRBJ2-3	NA	TGTGCCAGCACCTGGACTAGCAGGGGCACAGATACGCAGTATTTT	CASTWTSRGTDTQYF
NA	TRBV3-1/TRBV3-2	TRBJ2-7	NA	TGTGCCAGCAGCCAAGGTGGTGCGGGGGCGCGCCACGAGCAGTACTTC	CASSQGGAGARHEQYF
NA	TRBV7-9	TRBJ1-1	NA	TGTGCCAGCAGAAGTAGCTACAGGGAGGGTAGTCTGAACACTGAAGCTTTCTTT	CASRSSYREGSLNTEAFF
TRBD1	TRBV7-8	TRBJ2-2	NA	TGTGCCAGCAGCTTAAAGCGGACAGGGGCCGGGGAGCTGTTTTTT	CASSLKRTGAGELFF
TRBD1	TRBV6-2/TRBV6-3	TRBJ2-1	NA	TGTGCCAGCAGCTCGACAGGGGTTGCCTACAATGAGCAGTTCTTC	CASSSTGVAYNEQFF
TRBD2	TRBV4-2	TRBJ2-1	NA	TGTGCCAGCAGCCAAGTTACGCTAGCGGGAGGGAGGAGCTCCTACAATGAGCAGTTCTTC	CASSQVTLAGGRSSYNEQFF
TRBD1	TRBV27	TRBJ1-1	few	TGTGCCAGCAGTCCACAGGGGCATGAAGCTTTCTTT	CASSPQGHEAFF
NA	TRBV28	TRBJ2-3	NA	TGTGCCAGCAGCCGTACGGGGGTGGTCATCCGCTTGGGCACAGATACGCAGTATTTT	CASSRTGVVIRLGTDTQYF
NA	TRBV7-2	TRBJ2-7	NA	TGTGCCAGCAGCTTTTCGACATTCTACGAGCAGTACTTC	CASSFSTFYEQYF
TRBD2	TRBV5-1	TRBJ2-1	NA	TGCGCCAGCAGCTTGCTAGCGGGAGGGATATATGAGCAGTTCTTC	CASSLLAGGIYEQFF
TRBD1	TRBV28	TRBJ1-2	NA	TGTGCCAGCAGTTACATTCTGGGACAGGGTCCCATCTATGGCTACACCTTC	CASSYILGQGPIYGYTF
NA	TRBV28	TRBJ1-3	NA	TGTGCCAGCAGTCTACTAGCGGGAAACACCATATATTTT	CASSLLAGNTIYF
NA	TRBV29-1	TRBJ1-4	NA	TGCAGCGCGGCGGCACAGGGCAGGGGTAATGAAAAACTGTTTTTT	CSAAAQGRGNEKLFF
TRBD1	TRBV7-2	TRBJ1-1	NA	TGTGCCAGCAGCTTAGACAGGGGGCCTTCCGAAGCTTTCTTT	CASSLDRGPSEAFF